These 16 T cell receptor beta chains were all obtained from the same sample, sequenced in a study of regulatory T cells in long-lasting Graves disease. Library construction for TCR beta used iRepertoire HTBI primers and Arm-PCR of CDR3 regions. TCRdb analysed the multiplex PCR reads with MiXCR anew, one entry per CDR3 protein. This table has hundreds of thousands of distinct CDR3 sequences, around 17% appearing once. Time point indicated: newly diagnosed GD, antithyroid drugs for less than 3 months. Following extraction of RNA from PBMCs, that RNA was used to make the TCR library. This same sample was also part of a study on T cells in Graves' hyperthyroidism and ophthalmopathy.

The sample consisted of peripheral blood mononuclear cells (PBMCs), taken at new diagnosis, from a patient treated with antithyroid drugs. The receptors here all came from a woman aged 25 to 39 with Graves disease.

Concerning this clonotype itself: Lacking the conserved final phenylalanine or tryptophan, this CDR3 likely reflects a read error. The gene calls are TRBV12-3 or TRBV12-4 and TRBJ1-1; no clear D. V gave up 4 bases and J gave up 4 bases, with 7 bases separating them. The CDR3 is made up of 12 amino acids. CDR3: CASSSVTTEAFS. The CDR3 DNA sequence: TGTGCCAGCAGTTCGGTGACCACTGAAGCTTTCTCT.

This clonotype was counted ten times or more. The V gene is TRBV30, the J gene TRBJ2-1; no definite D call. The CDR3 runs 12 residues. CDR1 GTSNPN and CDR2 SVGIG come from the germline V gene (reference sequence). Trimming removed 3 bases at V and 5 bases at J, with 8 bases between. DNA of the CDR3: TGTGCCTGGAGGGGCTTGAACAATGAGCAGTTCTTC. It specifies CAWRGLNNEQFF.

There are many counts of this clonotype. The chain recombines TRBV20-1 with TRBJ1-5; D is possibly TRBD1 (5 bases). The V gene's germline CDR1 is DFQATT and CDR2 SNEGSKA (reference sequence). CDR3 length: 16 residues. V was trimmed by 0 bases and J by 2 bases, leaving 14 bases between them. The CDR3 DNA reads TGCAGTGCTAGAGACCTGGAGGGAGGGGGCAATCAGCCCCAGCATTTT. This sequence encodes CSARDLEGGGNQPQHF.

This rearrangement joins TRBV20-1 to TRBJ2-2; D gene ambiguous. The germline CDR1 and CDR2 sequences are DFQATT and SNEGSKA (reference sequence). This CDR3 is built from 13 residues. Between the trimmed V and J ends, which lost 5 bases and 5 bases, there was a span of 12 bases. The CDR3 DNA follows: TGCAGTGCTCTGGACCCCAGAACCGGGGAGCTGTTTTTT. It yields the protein CSALDPRTGELFF.

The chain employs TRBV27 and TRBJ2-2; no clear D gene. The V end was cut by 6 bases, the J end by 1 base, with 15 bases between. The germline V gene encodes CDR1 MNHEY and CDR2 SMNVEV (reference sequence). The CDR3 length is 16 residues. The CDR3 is CASSRVGRLNTGELFF. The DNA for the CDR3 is TGTGCCAGCAGCCGGGTAGGGCGACTGAACACCGGGGAGCTGTTTTTT.

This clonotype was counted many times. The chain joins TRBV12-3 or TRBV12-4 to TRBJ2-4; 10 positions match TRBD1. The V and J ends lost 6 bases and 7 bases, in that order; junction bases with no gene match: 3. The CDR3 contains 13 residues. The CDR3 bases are TGTGCCAGCAGCTGGGGACAGGGGAACATTCAGTACTTC. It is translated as CASSWGQGNIQYF.

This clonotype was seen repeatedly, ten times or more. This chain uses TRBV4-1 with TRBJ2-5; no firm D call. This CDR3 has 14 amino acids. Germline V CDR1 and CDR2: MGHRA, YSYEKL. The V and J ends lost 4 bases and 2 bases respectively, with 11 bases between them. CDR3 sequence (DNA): TGCGCCAGCAGCCCCCGACTGCTTCAAGAGACCCAGTACTTC. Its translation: CASSPRLLQETQYF.

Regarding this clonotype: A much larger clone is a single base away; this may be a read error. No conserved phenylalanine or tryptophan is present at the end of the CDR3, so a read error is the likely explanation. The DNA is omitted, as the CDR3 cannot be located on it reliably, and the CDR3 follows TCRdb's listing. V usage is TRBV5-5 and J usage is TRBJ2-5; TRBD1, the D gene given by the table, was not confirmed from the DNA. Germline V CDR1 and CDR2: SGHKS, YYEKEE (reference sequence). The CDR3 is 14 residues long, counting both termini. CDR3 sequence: CASSLTFGLVMWDL.

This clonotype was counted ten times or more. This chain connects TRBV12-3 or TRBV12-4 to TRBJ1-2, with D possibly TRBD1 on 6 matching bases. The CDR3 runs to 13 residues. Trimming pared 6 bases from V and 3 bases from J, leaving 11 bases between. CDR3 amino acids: CASRRDTYYGYTF. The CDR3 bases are TGTGCCAGCAGGCGGGACACATACTATGGCTACACCTTC.

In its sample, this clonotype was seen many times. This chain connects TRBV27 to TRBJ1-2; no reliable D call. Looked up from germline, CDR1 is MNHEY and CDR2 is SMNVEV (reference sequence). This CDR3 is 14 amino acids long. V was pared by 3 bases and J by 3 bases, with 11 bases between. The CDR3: CASSFGGPYYGYTF. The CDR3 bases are TGTGCCAGCAGTTTTGGAGGGCCCTACTATGGCTACACCTTC.

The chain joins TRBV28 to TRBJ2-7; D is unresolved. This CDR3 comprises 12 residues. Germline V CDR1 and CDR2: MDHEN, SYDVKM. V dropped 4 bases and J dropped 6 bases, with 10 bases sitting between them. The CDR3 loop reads CASSYGLAEQYF. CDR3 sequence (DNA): TGTGCCAGCAGTTACGGGTTGGCCGAGCAGTACTTC.

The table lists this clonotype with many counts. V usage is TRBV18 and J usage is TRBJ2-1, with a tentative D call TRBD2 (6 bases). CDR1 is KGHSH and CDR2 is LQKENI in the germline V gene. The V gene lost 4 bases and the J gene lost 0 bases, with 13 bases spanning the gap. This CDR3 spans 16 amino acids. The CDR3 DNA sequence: TGTGCCAGCTCACTAGTTAGCGGAAGCTCCTACAATGAGCAGTTCTTC. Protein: CASSLVSGSSYNEQFF.

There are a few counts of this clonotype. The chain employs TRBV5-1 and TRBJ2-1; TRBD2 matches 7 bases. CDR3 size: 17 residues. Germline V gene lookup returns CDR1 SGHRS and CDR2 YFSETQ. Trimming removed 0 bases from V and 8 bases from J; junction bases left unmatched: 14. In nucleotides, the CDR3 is TGCGCCAGCAGCTTGGCCTCGTCCGGGGGGATTCGGGATGAGCAGTTCTTC. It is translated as CASSLASSGGIRDEQFF. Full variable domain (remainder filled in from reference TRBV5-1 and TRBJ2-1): KAGVTQTPRYLIKTRGQQVTLSCSPISGHRSVSWYQQTPGQGLQFLFEYFSETQRNKGNFPGRFSGRQFSNSRSEMNVSTLELGDSALYLCASSLASSGGIRDEQFFGPGTRLTVL.

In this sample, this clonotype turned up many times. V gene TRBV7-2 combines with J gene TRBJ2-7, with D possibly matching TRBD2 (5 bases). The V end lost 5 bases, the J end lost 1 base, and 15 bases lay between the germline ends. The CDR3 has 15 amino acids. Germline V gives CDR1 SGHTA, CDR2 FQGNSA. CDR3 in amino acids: CASSPFPGSSYEQYF. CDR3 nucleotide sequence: TGTGCCAGCAGCCCGTTCCCGGGGTCTTCCTACGAGCAGTACTTC.

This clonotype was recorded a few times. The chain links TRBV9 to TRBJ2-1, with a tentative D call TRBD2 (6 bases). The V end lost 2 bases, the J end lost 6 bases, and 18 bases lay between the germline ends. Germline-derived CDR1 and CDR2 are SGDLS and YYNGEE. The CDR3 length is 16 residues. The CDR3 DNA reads TGTGCCAGCAGCGTTGCGGTGGAGGGCCGAGGCAATGAGCAGTTCTTC. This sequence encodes CASSVAVEGRGNEQFF.

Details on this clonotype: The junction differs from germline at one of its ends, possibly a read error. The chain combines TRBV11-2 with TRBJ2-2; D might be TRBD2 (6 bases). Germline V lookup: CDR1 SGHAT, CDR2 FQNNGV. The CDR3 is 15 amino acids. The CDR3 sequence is CTSSLEGGWSGELFF. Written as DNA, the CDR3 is TGTACCAGCAGCTTAGAGGGAGGATGGTCCGGGGAGCTGTTTTTT. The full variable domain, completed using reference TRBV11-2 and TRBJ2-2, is EAGVAQSPRYKIIEKRQSVAFWCNPISGHATLYWYQQILGQGPKLLIQFQNNGVVDDSQLPKDRFSAERLKGVDSTLKIQPAKLEDSAVYLCTSSLEGGWSGELFFGEGSRLTVL.